This T cell receptor (beta chain) is from a study of blood T cell repertoires in COVID-19. Produced via immunoSEQ multiplex PCR; TCRdb's table is partial and in-frame only. The sample yields approximately 300,000 clones, around 84% seen once. Per germline, CDR1 LGHDT and CDR2 YNNKEL (reference sequence). The V end lost 6 bases, the J end lost 6 bases, and 11 bases lay between the germline ends. The CDR3 runs to 13 residues. The genes are TRBV3-1 (or the pseudogene TRBV3-2) and TRBJ2-2; tentative D call: TRBD2 (7 bases). Sample: PBMCs or T cells enriched from blood (not recorded which). This TCR was recovered from a woman in her twenties or thirties who had been exposed to COVID-19. DNA of the CDR3: TGTGCCAGCAGTACAGGGAGGGCCGGGGAGCTGTTTTTT. It encodes CASSTGRAGELFF.